A single sample gave rise to the 2 T cell receptor beta chains below, sequenced in a study of blood T cell repertoires in COVID-19. The assay was immunoSEQ multiplex PCR, and TCRdb's table has in-frame clones only and misses some. The repertoire holds under 300,000 clones, with roughly 87% as singletons. The sequenced material came from peripheral blood. The receptors shown here come from a human donor in a cohort sampled during active COVID-19.

The chain recombines TRBV14 with TRBJ1-1; 9 bases map to TRBD1. Germline CDR1 SGHDN, CDR2 FVKESK. The V gene end was trimmed by 5 bases and the J gene end by 4 bases; junction bases not matched to a gene: 5. The CDR3 covers 14 residues. The CDR3 DNA reads as TGTGCCAGCAGCGCGACAGGGGGAGTCACTGAAGCTTTCTTT. Translated: CASSATGGVTEAFF.

This chain connects TRBV7-8 to TRBJ2-1; 10 nucleotides agree with TRBD2. The CDR3 contains 16 residues. Germline V lookup: CDR1 SGHVS, CDR2 FQNEAQ. The J segment lost 12 bases and the V segment lost 3 bases, leaving 14 bases of the junction unmatched. CDR3 in DNA: TGTGCCAGCAGCTTGACCAGCGGGAGGGCCAAATTCGGGCAGTTCTTC. Translating it yields CASSLTSGRAKFGQFF.